The 30 T cell receptor beta chains in this list originate from one sample, sequenced in a study of T cell changes during pregnancy in multiple sclerosis. Clones were read by immunoSEQ multiplex PCR, and TCRdb kept only the in-frame ones, dropping some. The table has about 130,000 clones, roughly 95% seen once. Here the sequenced sample was peripheral blood, taken after pregnancy. Source of these receptors: a female donor with multiple sclerosis, enrolled in a pregnancy study.

The chain uses TRBV15 and TRBJ1-1; 8 bases line up with TRBD1. CDR1 and CDR2 (germline): LNHNV, YYDKDF (reference sequence). V shed 11 bases and J 1 base; nucleotides not matched to a gene: 3. The CDR3 totals 12 residues. CDR3 loop: CAGGTGNTEAFF. The DNA of the CDR3 is TGTGCCGGAGGGACAGGGAACACTGAAGCTTTCTTT.

This clone is a singleton in its sample. The chain links TRBV25-1 to TRBJ1-5, with a weak D call TRBD1 (6 bases). Germline lookup yields CDR1 MGHDK and CDR2 SYGVNS. Trimming took 1 base from V and 3 from J, leaving 16 bases between them. This CDR3 contains 17 residues. In nucleotides, the CDR3 is TGTGCCAGCAGTGAATCCGGACGGGGACACCCCAATCAGCCCCAGCATTTT. It translates to CASSESGRGHPNQPQHF.

V usage is TRBV21-1 and J usage is TRBJ1-4; the table's D call TRBD1 went unverified against the DNA. TRBV21-1 corresponds to a pseudogene. CDR3 size: 12 residues. The CDR3 DNA sequence: TGTGCCAGCAGGACAGGGCGTGAAAAACTGTTTTTT. This sequence encodes CASRTGREKLFF.

The chain uses TRBV5-1 and TRBJ2-3, with 11 bases aligning to TRBD2. The CDR3 is 16 amino acids. Germline CDR1 is SGHRS and CDR2 is YFSETQ. V shed 4 bases, J shed 3 bases, and the junction held 7 bases outside the gene matches. Here the CDR3 DNA reads TGCGCCAGCAGCACCATAGCGGGAGGGCCGACAGATACGCAGTATTTT. This sequence encodes CASSTIAGGPTDTQYF.

V gene TRBV19 combines with J gene TRBJ2-1; 11 bases agree with TRBD1. The germline CDR1 and CDR2 sequences are LNHDA and SQIVND (reference sequence). The CDR3 contains 15 residues. V trimming: 6 bases; J trimming: 10 bases; junction bases outside the gene matches: 11. The CDR3 bases are TGTGCCAGTAGACCCGGGACAGGGGGATCAGGGGAGCAGTTCTTC. This gives the protein CASRPGTGGSGEQFF.

The gene calls are TRBV19 and TRBJ1-1; D perhaps matches TRBD1 (5 bases). The V gene's germline CDR1 is LNHDA and CDR2 SQIVND (reference sequence). The CDR3 contains 13 residues. V lost 7 bases and J lost 11, with 20 bases in between. The CDR3 region is CASTQQVGHGAFF. In DNA, the CDR3 is TGTGCCAGTACCCAACAGGTGGGTCATGGCGCTTTCTTT.

The V gene is TRBV7-2, the J gene TRBJ2-7; no firm D call. CDR1 and CDR2 (germline): SGHTA, FQGNSA. The CDR3 spans 11 residues. Trimming removed 5 bases from V and 5 bases from J, with 7 bases in between. CDR3 sequence: CASSVDNEQYF. CDR3 DNA: TGTGCCAGCAGCGTAGACAACGAGCAGTACTTC.

The chain couples TRBV30 to TRBJ2-3; TRBD2 might be the D (6 bases). Germline V gene sequence: CDR1 GTSNPN, CDR2 SVGIG (reference sequence). Trimming pared 5 bases from V and 6 bases from J, leaving 21 bases between. This CDR3 contains 15 residues. The CDR3 region is CAWGGTGSAGDTQYF. DNA of the CDR3: TGTGCCTGGGGGGGGACGGGGTCCGCTGGCGATACGCAGTATTTT.

CDR3 region: CASSSTGSSYNEQFF. Written as DNA, the CDR3 is TGCGCCAGCAGTTCGACTGGAAGCTCCTACAATGAGCAGTTCTTC. This chain connects TRBV5-1 to TRBJ2-1, with unresolved D. This CDR3 contains 15 residues. Per the germline V gene, CDR1 is SGHRS and CDR2 is YFSETQ. V was trimmed by 5 bases and J by 0 bases, leaving 12 bases between them.

This chain uses TRBV30 with TRBJ2-1, with 7 bases fitting TRBD2. This CDR3 spans 19 amino acids. Unmatched junction bases numbered 16, after V lost 2 bases and J lost 0 bases. Germline V CDR1 and CDR2: GTSNPN, SVGIG (reference sequence). The CDR3: CAWSHTEIGGGSSYNEQFF. For the CDR3, the DNA is TGTGCCTGGAGTCATACAGAGATTGGGGGAGGGAGCTCCTACAATGAGCAGTTCTTC.

This chain joins TRBV28 and TRBJ2-7; 9 nucleotides line up with TRBD2. The CDR3 totals 14 residues. Looked up from germline, CDR1 is MDHEN and CDR2 is SYDVKM. The V segment lost 6 bases and the J segment 4 bases; nucleotides outside the gene matches: 7. The CDR3 region has the DNA TGTGCCAGCAGCTCCCGGCTAGCGGGATACGAGCAGTACTTC. It yields the protein CASSSRLAGYEQYF.

This chain joins TRBV7-3 and TRBJ2-2; weak D call: TRBD1 (6 bases). Looked up from germline, CDR1 is SGHTA and CDR2 is FQGTGA. V lost 1 base and J lost 0, with 12 bases in between. This CDR3 spans 17 amino acids. The CDR3 DNA reads TGTGCCAGCAGCTTAAGCCCCGGGACACCGAACACCGGGGAGCTGTTTTTT. Translating it yields CASSLSPGTPNTGELFF.

This chain links TRBV15 with TRBJ2-7, with a possible D match to TRBD2 (6 bases). With 3 bases removed from V and 6 bases from J, the gap between germline ends came to 21 bases. The germline CDR1 and CDR2 sequences are LNHNV and YYDKDF (reference sequence). CDR3 length: 16 amino acids. CDR3 coding DNA: TGTGCCACCAGCAGGGGGGGTGCGGGGCTAGAGTTCGAGCAGTACTTC. Its translation: CATSRGGAGLEFEQYF.

The chain employs TRBV30 and TRBJ2-1; no reliable D call. Germline CDR1 reads GTSNPN; CDR2 reads SVGIG (reference sequence). The CDR3 has 11 amino acids. V was clipped by 5 bases and J by 4 bases, with 6 bases between them. This CDR3 is CAWDIYNEQFF. The CDR3 nucleotides are TGTGCCTGGGACATATACAATGAGCAGTTCTTC.

The rearrangement uses TRBV19 and TRBJ2-3, with D possibly TRBD2 on 6 matching bases. The ends were cut back, 3 bases at V and 3 bases at J, with 13 bases in the middle. The CDR3 contains 15 residues. The V gene's germline CDR1 is LNHDA and CDR2 SQIVND (reference sequence). CDR3 residues: CASSMAAGWTDTQYF. CDR3 nucleotides: TGTGCCAGTAGTATGGCCGCGGGGTGGACAGATACGCAGTATTTT.

The chain's CDR3 is CASRMDRGREKLFF. CDR3 coding DNA: TGTGCCAGCAGAATGGACAGGGGGCGCGAAAAACTGTTTTTT. The V and J genes are TRBV28 and TRBJ1-4; 11 bases match TRBD1. Germline values: CDR1 MDHEN, CDR2 SYDVKM. After removal of 6 bases from V and 8 bases from J, the junction contained 5 bases not matched to a gene. The CDR3 spans 14 residues.

J is TRBJ1-1 and V is TRBV7-9; D might be TRBD1 (5 bases). Germline V gene lookup returns CDR1 SEHNR and CDR2 FQNEAQ (reference sequence). The CDR3 has 15 amino acids. V was cut by 3 bases and J by 4 bases, with 15 bases left in between. CDR3 loop: CASSLSEGTFTEAFF. In DNA, the CDR3 is TGTGCCAGCAGCTTGTCAGAGGGGACTTTCACTGAAGCTTTCTTT.

V usage is TRBV2 and J usage is TRBJ2-3, with no clear D. Trimming pared 3 bases from V and 4 bases from J, leaving 11 bases between. The CDR3 has 14 residues. Germline V gene data show CDR1 as SNHLY and CDR2 as FYNNEI. CDR3 region: CASSDLPGADTQYF. The DNA of the CDR3 is TGTGCCAGCAGTGATCTCCCAGGCGCAGATACGCAGTATTTT.

This CDR3 is CASSSDNNYGYTF. CDR3 in DNA: TGTGCCAGCAGCTCCGACAATAACTATGGCTACACCTTC. J is TRBJ1-2 and V is TRBV5-6, with D unclear. The CDR3 length is 13 residues. Deletions cut 3 bases from V and 1 base from J, with 7 bases between. The germline gives CDR1 SGHDT, CDR2 YYEEEE.

The chain links TRBV15 to TRBJ1-1, with 10 nucleotides matching TRBD1. Unmatched junction bases numbered 5, after V lost 1 base and J lost 6 bases. Germline loops: CDR1 LNHNV, CDR2 YYDKDF (reference sequence). CDR3 size: 15 residues. The CDR3: CATSRGGQGFSEAFF. The CDR3 bases are TGTGCCACCAGCAGAGGGGGACAGGGGTTCTCTGAAGCTTTCTTT.

CDR3 region: CASSVQFGGPADYEQYF. The CDR3 DNA is TGTGCCAGCAGTGTACAGTTCGGGGGACCCGCCGACTACGAGCAGTACTTC. J is TRBJ2-7 and V is TRBV6-1, with D perhaps matching TRBD2 (6 bases). V was clipped by 4 bases and J by 3 bases, with 22 bases between them. The V gene's germline CDR1 is MNHNS and CDR2 SASEGT. The CDR3 has 17 residues.

This chain joins TRBV6-4 and TRBJ1-2, with D possibly TRBD1 on 5 matching bases. Germline CDR1 reads MRHNA; CDR2 reads SNTAGT. This CDR3 has 14 residues. V gave up 3 bases and J gave up 6 bases, with 14 bases separating them. CDR3: CASSEGGRGDGYTF. CDR3 coding DNA: TGTGCCAGCAGTGAGGGAGGGAGAGGGGATGGCTACACCTTC.

This sequence joins TRBV5-8 and TRBJ2-7; 9 bases are a match to TRBD1. V trimming: 0 bases; J trimming: 2 bases; junction bases outside the gene matches: 0. Germline V lookup: CDR1 SGHTS, CDR2 YDEGEE. The CDR3 totals 14 residues. This CDR3 reads CASSLGQGAYEQYF. CDR3 nucleotide sequence: TGTGCCAGCAGCTTGGGACAGGGGGCCTACGAGCAGTACTTC.

The genes are TRBV6-6 and TRBJ2-7, with 11 bases matching TRBD2. V was pared by 6 bases and J by 5 bases, with 9 bases of the junction left unmatched. The germline CDR1 and CDR2 sequences are MNHNY and SVGAGI (reference sequence). This CDR3 is 15 amino acids long. Written as DNA, the CDR3 is TGTGCCAGCAGCCGCCTTAGCGGGAGGGTTAACGAGCAGTACTTC. Translating gives CASSRLSGRVNEQYF.

This clone was counted a single time. This chain connects TRBV4-2 to TRBJ2-7; TRBD2 matches 8 bases. This CDR3 comprises 15 residues. With 2 bases clipped from V and 1 base from J, the junction kept 4 bases outside the gene matches. Germline-derived CDR1 and CDR2 are LGHNA and YNFKEQ. CDR3 bases: TGTGCCAGCAGCCAACCGACTAGCGAGTCCTACGAGCAGTACTTC. It is translated as CASSQPTSESYEQYF.

The rearrangement uses TRBV9 and TRBJ2-2, with D perhaps TRBD2 (6 bases). This CDR3 has 15 residues. Trimming left V 0 bases short and J 3 bases short, with 9 bases between. The germline V gene has CDR1 SGDLS and CDR2 YYNGEE. In nucleotides, the CDR3 is TGTGCCAGCAGCGTAGCTCTAGCGTACACCGGGGAGCTGTTTTTT. It translates to CASSVALAYTGELFF.

The sample holds a few counts of this clone. The gene calls are TRBV6-5 and TRBJ1-2; D is ambiguous. Trimming pared 7 bases from V and 2 bases from J, leaving 5 bases between. This CDR3 is 11 amino acids long. Looked up from germline, CDR1 is MNHEY and CDR2 is SVGAGI. This CDR3 reads CASKQNYGYTF. The DNA of the CDR3 is TGTGCCAGCAAACAGAACTATGGCTACACCTTC.

The chain links TRBV29-1 to TRBJ2-3, with a tentative D call TRBD1 (6 bases). Trimming took off 5 bases at V and 6 bases at J, with 18 bases between the two ends. The CDR3 has 14 residues. CDR1 and CDR2 (germline): SQVTM, ANQGSEA. CDR3 sequence (DNA): TGCAGCGTTCGGGGACAAGTAGTGGAGGATACGCAGTATTTT. Amino acid sequence: CSVRGQVVEDTQYF.

The chain links TRBV29-1 to TRBJ2-1; 7 nucleotides line up with TRBD2. Trimming removed 5 bases from V and 5 bases from J; junction bases left unmatched: 18. From germline, CDR1 is SQVTM and CDR2 ANQGSEA. The CDR3 is made up of 17 amino acids. CDR3 residues: CSVSLARVSGINNEQFF. CDR3 DNA sequence: TGCAGCGTTTCCCTGGCGCGAGTCAGCGGGATAAACAATGAGCAGTTCTTC.

This chain uses TRBV27 with TRBJ2-7, with TRBD2 matching over 8 bases. Germline assignment: CDR1 MNHEY and CDR2 SMNVEV (reference sequence). The CDR3 spans 14 residues. V trimming: 7 bases; J trimming: 2 bases; junction bases outside the gene matches: 7. The CDR3 DNA reads TGTGCCAGCACCTTTCCGGGAGGGACCTACGAGCAGTACTTC. It specifies CASTFPGGTYEQYF.